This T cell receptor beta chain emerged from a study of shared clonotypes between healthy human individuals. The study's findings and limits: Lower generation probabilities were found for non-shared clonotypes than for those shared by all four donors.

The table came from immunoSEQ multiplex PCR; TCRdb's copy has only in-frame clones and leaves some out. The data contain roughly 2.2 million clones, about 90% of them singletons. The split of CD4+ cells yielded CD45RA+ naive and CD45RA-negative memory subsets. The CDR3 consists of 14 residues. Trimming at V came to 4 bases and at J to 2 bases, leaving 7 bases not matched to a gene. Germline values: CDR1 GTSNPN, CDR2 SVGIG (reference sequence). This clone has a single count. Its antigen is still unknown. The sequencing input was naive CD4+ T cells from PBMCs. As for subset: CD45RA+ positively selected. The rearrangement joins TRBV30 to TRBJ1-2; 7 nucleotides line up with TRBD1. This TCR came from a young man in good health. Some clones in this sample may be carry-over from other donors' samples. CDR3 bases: TGTGCCTGGATCGTCCGGGACAGCAACTATGGCTACACCTTC. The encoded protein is CAWIVRDSNYGYTF. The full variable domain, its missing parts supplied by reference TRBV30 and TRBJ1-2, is SQTIHQWPATLVQPVGSPLSLECTVEGTSNPNLYWYRQAAGRGLQLLFYSVGIGQISSEVPQNLSASRPQDRQFILSSKKLLLSDSGFYLCAWIVRDSNYGYTFGSGTRLTVV.